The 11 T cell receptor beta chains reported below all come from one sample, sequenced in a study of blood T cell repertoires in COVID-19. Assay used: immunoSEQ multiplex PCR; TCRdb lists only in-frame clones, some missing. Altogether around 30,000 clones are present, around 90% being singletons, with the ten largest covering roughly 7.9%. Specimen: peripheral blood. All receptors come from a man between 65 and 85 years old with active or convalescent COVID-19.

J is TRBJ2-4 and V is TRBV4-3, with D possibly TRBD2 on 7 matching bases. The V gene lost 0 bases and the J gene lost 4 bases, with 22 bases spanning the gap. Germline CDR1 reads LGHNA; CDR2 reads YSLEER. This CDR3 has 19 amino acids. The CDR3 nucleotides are TGCGCCAGCAGCCAAGATCTTGGTGGCGCGGGGGCCGCGAAAAACATTCAGTACTTC. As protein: CASSQDLGGAGAAKNIQYF.

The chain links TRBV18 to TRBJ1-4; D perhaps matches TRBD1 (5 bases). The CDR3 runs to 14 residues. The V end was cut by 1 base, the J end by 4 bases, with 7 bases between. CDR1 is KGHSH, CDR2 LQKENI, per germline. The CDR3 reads CASSPQGNNEKLFF. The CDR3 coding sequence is TGTGCCAGCTCACCACAGGGGAATAATGAAAAACTGTTTTTT.

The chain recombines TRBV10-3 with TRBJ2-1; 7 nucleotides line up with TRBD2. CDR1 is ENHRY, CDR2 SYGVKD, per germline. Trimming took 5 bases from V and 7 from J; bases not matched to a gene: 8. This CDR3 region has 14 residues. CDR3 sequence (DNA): TGTGCCATCAGTCTGGGGGAGGGTCGTAATGAGCAGTTCTTC. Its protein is CAISLGEGRNEQFF.

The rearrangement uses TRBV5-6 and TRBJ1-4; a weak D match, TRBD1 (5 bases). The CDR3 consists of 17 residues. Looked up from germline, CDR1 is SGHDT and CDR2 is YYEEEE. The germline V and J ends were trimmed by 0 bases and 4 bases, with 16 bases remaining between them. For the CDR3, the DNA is TGTGCCAGCAGCTTGGGGGCGTGGAGGGGCCTTAATGAAAAACTGTTTTTT. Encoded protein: CASSLGAWRGLNEKLFF.

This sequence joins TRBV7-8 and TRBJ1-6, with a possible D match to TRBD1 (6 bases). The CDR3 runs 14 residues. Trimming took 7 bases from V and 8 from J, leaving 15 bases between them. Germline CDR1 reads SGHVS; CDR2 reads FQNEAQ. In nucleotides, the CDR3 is TGTGCCAGCATCAGGGGCCTAACGGATTCACCCCTCCACTTT. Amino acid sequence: CASIRGLTDSPLHF.

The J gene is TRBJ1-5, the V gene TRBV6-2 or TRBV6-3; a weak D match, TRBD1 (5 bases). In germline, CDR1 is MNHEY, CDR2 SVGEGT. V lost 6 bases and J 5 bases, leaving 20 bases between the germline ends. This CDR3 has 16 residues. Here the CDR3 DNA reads TGTGCCAGCAGCCGGACCCCGCAGGGCGGCGATCAGCCCCAGCATTTT. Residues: CASSRTPQGGDQPQHF.

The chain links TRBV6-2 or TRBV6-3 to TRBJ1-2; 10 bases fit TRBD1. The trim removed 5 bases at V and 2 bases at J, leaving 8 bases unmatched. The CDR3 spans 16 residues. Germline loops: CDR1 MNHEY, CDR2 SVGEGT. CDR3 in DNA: TGTGCCAGCAGTCCGAACCCGGGACAGGGGAACTATGGCTACACCTTC. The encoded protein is CASSPNPGQGNYGYTF.

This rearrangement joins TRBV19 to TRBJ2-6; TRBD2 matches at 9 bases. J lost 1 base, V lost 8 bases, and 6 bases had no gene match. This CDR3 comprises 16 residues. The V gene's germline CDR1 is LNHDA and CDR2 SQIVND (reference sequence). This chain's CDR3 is CASETSGVSGANVLTF. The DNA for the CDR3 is TGTGCCAGTGAGACTAGCGGAGTTTCTGGGGCCAACGTCCTGACTTTC.

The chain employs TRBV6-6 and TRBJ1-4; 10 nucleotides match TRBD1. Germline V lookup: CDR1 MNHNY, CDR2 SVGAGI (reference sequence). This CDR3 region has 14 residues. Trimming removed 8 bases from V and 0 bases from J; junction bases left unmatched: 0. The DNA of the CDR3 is TGTGCCAGCGGACAGGGGGCAACTAATGAAAAACTGTTTTTT. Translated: CASGQGATNEKLFF.

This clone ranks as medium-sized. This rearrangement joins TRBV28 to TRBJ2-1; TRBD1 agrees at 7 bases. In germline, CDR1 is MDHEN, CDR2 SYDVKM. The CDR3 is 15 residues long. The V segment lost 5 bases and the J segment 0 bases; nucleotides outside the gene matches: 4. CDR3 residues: CASSPRTGSYNEQFF. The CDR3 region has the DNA TGTGCCAGCAGTCCCAGGACAGGCTCCTACAATGAGCAGTTCTTC. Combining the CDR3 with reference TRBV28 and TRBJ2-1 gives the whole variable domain DVKVTQSSRYLVKRTGEKVFLECVQDMDHENMFWYRQDPGLGLRLIYFSYDVKMKEKGDIPEGYSVSREKKERFSLILESASTNQTSMYLCASSPRTGSYNEQFFGPGTRLTVL.

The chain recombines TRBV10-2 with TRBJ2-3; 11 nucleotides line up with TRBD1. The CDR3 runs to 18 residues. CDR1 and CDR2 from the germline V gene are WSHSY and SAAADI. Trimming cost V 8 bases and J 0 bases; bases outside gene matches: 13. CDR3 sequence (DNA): TGCGCCAGCGGGGGACAGGGGGACTCTAGCGGAAGCACAGATACGCAGTATTTT. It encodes CASGGQGDSSGSTDTQYF.